The rows below give T cell receptor beta chains drawn from one sample of a study of shared T cell receptors in the human thymus. TCRdb's table, derived via immunoSEQ multiplex PCR, lists solely in-frame clones and lacks some. The data hold 500,000 to 750,000 clones, with roughly 88% observed a single time. This sample also appeared in a second study, on human thymus T cells.

Sequencing was carried out using thymocytes. The receptor set was obtained from a boy younger than two with a congenital heart defect. Each CDR3 is given with its conserved first and last residue. The D gene is left open where the match is weak. Where a row states a size, it is once, few, many or the class of an expanded clone; other rows omit it.

TRBJ1-1 | TRBV28 | . | TRBD1 | TGTGCCAGCAGTTCACCCCGGGACAGGGGTAGCATGAACACTGAAGCTTTCTTT | CASSSPRDRGSMNTEAFF
TRBJ2-5 | TRBV27 | . | . | TGTGCCAGCAGTTTAGGCGGAGGCGGGGAGACCCAGTACTTC | CASSLGGGGETQYF
TRBJ2-7 | TRBV29-1 | . | TRBD2 | TGCAGCGTTGAAAGGTTGTCTAGCGGGATCTACGAGCAGTACTTC | CSVERLSSGIYEQYF
TRBJ2-5 | TRBV11-2 | . | TRBD1 | TGTGCCAGCAGCTCCGGACAGGGGTTAGGAGAGACCCAGTACTTC | CASSSGQGLGETQYF
TRBJ2-7 | TRBV4-1 | . | . | TGCGCCAGCAGCCAAGTTCAGGGCCACGAGCAGTACTTC | CASSQVQGHEQYF
TRBJ2-7 | TRBV4-3 | . | TRBD2 | TGCGCCAGCAGCCAAGAATCGGCCCTCCCTTCCGGGGGGAGGTACGAGCAGTACTTC | CASSQESALPSGGRYEQYF
TRBJ1-4 | TRBV29-1 | . | . | TGCAGCGTTGAAAAACCCCGATCGCTGACAGGCACTAATGAAAAACTGTTTTTT | CSVEKPRSLTGTNEKLFF
TRBJ2-7 | TRBV28 | once | TRBD2 | TGTGCCAGCAGCACCCCACCGAGCGGGAGCCATACCTACGAGCAGTACTTC | CASSTPPSGSHTYEQYF
TRBJ1-2 | TRBV5-3 | . | . | TGTGCCAGAAGCCTACGAGGGCTGGGCAAGGGCTACACCTTC | CARSLRGLGKGYTF
TRBJ2-7 | TRBV11-2 | . | TRBD2 | TGTGCCAGCAGCTACCCACTAGCGGGGGCCTACGAGCAGTACTTC | CASSYPLAGAYEQYF
TRBJ2-5 | TRBV7-8 | . | TRBD2 | TGTGCCAGCAGCTTAGGGGGAGGGCCGAGGGAGCAGTACTTC | CASSLGGGPREQYF